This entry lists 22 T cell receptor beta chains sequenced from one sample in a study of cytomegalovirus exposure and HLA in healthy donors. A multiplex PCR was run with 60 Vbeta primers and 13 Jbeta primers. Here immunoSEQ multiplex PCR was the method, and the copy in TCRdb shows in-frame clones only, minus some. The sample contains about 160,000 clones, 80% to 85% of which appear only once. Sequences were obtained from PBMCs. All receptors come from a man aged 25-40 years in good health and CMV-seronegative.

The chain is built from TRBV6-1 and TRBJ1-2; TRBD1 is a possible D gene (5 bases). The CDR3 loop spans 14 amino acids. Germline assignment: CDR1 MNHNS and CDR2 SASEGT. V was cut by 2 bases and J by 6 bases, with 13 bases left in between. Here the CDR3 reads CASSESQGWDGYTF. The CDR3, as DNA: TGTGCCAGCAGTGAATCTCAGGGTTGGGATGGCTACACCTTC.

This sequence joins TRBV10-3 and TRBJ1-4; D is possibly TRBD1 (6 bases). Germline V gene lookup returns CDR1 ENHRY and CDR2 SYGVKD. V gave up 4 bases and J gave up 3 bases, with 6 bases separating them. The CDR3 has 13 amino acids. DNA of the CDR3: TGTGCCATCAGTGCAGGGGCTAATGAAAAACTGTTTTTT. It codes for CAISAGANEKLFF.

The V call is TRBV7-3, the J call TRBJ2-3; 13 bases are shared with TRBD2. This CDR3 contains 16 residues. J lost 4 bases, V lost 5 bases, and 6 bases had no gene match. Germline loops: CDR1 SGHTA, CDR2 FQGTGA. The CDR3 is CASSPAGLAGADTQYF. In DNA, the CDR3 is TGTGCCAGCAGCCCGGCTGGACTAGCGGGAGCAGATACGCAGTATTTT.

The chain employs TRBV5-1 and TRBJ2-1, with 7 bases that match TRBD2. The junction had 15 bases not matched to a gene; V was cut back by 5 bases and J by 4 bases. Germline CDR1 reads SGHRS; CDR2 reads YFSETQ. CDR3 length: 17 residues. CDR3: CASSSYGASGLYNEQFF. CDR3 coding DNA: TGCGCCAGCAGTTCCTATGGTGCTAGCGGTCTATACAATGAGCAGTTCTTC.

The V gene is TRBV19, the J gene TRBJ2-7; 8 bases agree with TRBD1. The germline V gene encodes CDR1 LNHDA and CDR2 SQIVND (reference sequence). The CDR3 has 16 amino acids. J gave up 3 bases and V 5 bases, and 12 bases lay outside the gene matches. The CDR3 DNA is TGTGCCAGTAGTCCCACCTATGGACAGGGATACTACGAGCAGTACTTC. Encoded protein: CASSPTYGQGYYEQYF.

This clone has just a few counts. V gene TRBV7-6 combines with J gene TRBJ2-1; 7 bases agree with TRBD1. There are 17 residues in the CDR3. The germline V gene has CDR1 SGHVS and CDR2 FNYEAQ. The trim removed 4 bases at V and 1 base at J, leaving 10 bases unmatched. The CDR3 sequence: CASSSGQTQGSYNEQFF. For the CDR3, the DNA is TGTGCCAGCAGCTCGGGACAGACCCAGGGGTCCTACAATGAGCAGTTCTTC.

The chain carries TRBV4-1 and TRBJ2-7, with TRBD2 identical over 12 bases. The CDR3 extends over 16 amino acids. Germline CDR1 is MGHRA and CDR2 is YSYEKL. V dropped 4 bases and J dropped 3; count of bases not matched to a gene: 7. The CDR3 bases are TGCGCCAGCAGCCCGTACGGGACTAGCGGGTACTACGAGCAGTACTTC. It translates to CASSPYGTSGYYEQYF.

The CDR3 spells CASSSTVAGAYEQYF. As DNA, the CDR3 is TGCGCCAGCAGCTCTACGGTAGCGGGAGCCTACGAGCAGTACTTC. The chain carries TRBV5-1 and TRBJ2-7; TRBD2 matches 9 bases. Germline CDR1 reads SGHRS; CDR2 reads YFSETQ. The length of the CDR3 is 15 residues. V dropped 3 bases and J dropped 2; count of bases not matched to a gene: 6.

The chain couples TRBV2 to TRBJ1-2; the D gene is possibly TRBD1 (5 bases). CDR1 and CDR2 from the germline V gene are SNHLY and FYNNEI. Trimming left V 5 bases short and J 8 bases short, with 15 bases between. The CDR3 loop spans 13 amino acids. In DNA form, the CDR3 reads TGTGCCAGCAGTATCGACAGTGTCTCGGGCTACACCTTC. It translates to CASSIDSVSGYTF.

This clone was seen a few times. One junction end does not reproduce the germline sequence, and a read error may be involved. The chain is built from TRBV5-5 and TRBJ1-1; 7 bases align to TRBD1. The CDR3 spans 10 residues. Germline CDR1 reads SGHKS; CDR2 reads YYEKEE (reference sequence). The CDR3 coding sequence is TGTGCCAGCAGCTATGACAGGGCGGTCTTT. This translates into CASSYDRAVF. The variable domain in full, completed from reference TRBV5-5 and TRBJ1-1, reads DAGVTQSPTHLIKTRGQQVTLRCSPISGHKSVSWYQQVLGQGPQFIFQYYEKEERGRGNFPDRFSARQFPNYSSELNVNALLLGDSALYLCASSYDRAVFGQGTRLTVV.

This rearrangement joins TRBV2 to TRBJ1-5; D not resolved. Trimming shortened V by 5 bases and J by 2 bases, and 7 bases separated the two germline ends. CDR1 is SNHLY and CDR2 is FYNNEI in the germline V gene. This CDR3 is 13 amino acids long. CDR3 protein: CASSREGNQPQHF. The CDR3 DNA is TGTGCCAGCAGTCGGGAGGGCAATCAGCCCCAGCATTTT.

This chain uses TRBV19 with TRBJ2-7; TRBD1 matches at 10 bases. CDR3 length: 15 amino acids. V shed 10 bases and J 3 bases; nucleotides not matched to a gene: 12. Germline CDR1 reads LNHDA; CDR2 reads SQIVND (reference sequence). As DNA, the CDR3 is TGTGCCACCAACAGTCCGGGACAGGGGTTCTACGAGCAGTACTTC. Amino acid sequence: CATNSPGQGFYEQYF.

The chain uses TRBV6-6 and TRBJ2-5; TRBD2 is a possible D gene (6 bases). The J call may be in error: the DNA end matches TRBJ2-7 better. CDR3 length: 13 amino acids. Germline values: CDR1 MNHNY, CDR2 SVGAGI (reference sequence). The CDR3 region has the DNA TGTGCCAGCAGTTATGGGGGGACCTACGAGCAGTACTTC. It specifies CASSYGGTYEQYF.

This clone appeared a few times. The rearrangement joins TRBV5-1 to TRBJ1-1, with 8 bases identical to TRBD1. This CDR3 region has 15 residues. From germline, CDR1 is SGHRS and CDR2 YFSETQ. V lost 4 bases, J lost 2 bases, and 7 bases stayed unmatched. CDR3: CASSKTGALNTEAFF. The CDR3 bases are TGCGCCAGCAGCAAGACAGGGGCCCTCAACACTGAAGCTTTCTTT.

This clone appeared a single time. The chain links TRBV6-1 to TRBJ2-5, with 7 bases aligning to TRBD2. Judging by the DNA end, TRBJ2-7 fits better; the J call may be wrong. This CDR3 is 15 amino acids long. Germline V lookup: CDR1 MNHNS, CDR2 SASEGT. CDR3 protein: CASRISGEGFYEQYF. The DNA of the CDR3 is TGTGCCAGCAGAATAAGCGGGGAGGGGTTCTACGAGCAGTACTTC.

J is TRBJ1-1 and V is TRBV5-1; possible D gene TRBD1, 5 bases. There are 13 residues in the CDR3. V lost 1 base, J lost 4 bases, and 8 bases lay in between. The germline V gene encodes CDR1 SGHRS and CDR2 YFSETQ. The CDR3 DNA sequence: TGCGCCAGCAGCTTGTCGGGGGGCACTGAAGCTTTCTTT. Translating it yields CASSLSGGTEAFF.

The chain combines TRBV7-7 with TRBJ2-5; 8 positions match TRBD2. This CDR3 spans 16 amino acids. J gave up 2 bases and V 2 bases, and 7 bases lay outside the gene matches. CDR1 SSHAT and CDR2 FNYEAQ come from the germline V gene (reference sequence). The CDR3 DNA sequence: TGTGCCAGCAGCTTATATAGCGGGGAACTTCAAGAGACCCAGTACTTC. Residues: CASSLYSGELQETQYF.

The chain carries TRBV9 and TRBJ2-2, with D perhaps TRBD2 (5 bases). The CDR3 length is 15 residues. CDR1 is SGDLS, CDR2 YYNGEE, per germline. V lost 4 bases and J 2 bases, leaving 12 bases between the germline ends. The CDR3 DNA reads TGTGCCAGCAGCCCGAGGACTTCCAACACCGGGGAGCTGTTTTTT. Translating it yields CASSPRTSNTGELFF.

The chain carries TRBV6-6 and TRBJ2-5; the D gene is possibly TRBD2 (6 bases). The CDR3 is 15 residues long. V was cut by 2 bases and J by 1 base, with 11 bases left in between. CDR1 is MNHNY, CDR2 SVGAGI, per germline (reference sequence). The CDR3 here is CASSYAGGIQETQYF. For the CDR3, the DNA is TGTGCCAGCAGTTACGCAGGCGGGATCCAAGAGACCCAGTACTTC.

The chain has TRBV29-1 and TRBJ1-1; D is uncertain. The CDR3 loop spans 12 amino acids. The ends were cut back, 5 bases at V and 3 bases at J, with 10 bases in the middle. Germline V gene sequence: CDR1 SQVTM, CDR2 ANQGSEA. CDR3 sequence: CSVPAEDTEAFF. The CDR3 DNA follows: TGCAGCGTTCCGGCTGAGGACACTGAAGCTTTCTTT.

The CDR3 DNA reads as TGTGCCAGCAGCCAGACAGGGGCGTACGAAAAACTGTTTTTT. It specifies CASSQTGAYEKLFF. V and J are TRBV11-3 and TRBJ1-4, with 8 bases that match TRBD1. Per germline, CDR1 SGHNT and CDR2 YENEEA. This CDR3 comprises 14 residues. Trimming at V came to 5 bases and at J to 8 bases, leaving 7 bases not matched to a gene.

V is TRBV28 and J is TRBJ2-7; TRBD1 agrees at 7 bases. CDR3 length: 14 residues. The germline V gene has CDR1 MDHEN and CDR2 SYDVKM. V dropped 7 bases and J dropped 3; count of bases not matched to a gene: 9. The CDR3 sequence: CASMRQGDNYEQYF. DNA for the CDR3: TGTGCCAGCATGCGGCAGGGGGACAACTACGAGCAGTACTTC.